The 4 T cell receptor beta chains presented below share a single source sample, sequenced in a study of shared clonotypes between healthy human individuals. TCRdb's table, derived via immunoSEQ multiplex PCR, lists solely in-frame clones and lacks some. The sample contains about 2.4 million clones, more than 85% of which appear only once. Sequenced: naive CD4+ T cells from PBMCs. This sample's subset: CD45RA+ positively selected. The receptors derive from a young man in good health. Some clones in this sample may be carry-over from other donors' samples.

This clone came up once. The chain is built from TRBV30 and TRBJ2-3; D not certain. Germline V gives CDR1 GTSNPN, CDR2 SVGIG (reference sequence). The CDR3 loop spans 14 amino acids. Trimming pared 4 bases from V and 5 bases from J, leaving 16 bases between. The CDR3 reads CAWNTDRSGDTQYF. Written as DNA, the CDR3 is TGTGCCTGGAATACGGACCGATCGGGAGATACGCAGTATTTT. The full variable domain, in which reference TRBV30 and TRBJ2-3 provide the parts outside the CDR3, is SQTIHQWPATLVQPVGSPLSLECTVEGTSNPNLYWYRQAAGRGLQLLFYSVGIGQISSEVPQNLSASRPQDRQFILSSKKLLLSDSGFYLCAWNTDRSGDTQYFGPGTRLTVL.

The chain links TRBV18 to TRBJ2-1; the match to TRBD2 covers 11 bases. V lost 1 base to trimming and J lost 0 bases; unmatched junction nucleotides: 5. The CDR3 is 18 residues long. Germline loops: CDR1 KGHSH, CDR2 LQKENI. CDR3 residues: CASSPLLTSGNSYNEQFF. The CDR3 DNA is TGTGCCAGCTCACCACTCTTGACTAGCGGGAACTCCTACAATGAGCAGTTCTTC.

CDR3 sequence reads: CASSLWKGSEQYF. DNA of the CDR3: TGTGCCAGCAGTTTATGGAAGGGGTCTGAGCAGTACTTC. The chain employs TRBV27 and TRBJ2-7, with TRBD1 as a possible D gene (5 bases). The CDR3 loop spans 13 amino acids. Between the trimmed V and J ends, which lost 1 base and 7 bases, there was a span of 11 bases. Germline V lookup: CDR1 MNHEY, CDR2 SMNVEV (reference sequence).

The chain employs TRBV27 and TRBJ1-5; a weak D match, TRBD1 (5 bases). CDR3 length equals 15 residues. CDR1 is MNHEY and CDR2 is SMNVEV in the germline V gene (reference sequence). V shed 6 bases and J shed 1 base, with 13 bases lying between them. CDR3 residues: CASRPGRGSNQPQHF. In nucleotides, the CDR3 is TGTGCCAGCAGGCCGGGCCGGGGGAGCAATCAGCCCCAGCATTTT.